Listed here are 24 T cell receptor beta chains from one sample, sequenced in a study of OX40 agonist ivuxolimab in advanced cancers. Profiling relied on immunoSEQ multiplex PCR, and the TCRdb table lists in-frame clones only, not all of them. The sample records tens of thousands of clones, 84% being singletons. Sample: CD4+ or CD8+ T cells sorted from blood, taken in a trial of the OX40 agonist ivuxolimab. Receptors were obtained from an adult with an advanced solid tumor such as melanoma, head and neck, liver or kidney cancer.

V and J are TRBV19 and TRBJ1-4; D gene uncertain. Germline CDR1 is LNHDA and CDR2 is SQIVND (reference sequence). This CDR3 comprises 14 residues. V lost 2 bases to trimming and J lost 0 bases, with 4 bases between them. The CDR3 region is CASSITATNEKLFF. The CDR3 nucleotides are TGTGCCAGTAGTATAACAGCAACTAATGAAAAACTGTTTTTT.

This chain joins TRBV9 and TRBJ2-1, with 9 bases lining up with TRBD2. Germline trimming cut 2 bases from V and 5 bases from J; bases unmatched to any gene: 5. The CDR3 extends over 15 amino acids. The germline CDR1 and CDR2 sequences are SGDLS and YYNGEE. The CDR3 here is CASSVAGGSHNEQFF. The CDR3 coding sequence is TGTGCCAGCAGCGTCGCGGGAGGGTCCCACAATGAGCAGTTCTTC.

The chain combines TRBV27 with TRBJ2-7; tentative D call: TRBD2 (5 bases). The CDR3 spans 14 residues. Between the trimmed V and J ends, which lost 3 bases and 0 bases, there was a span of 9 bases. Germline V gene data show CDR1 as MNHEY and CDR2 as SMNVEV (reference sequence). The CDR3 reads CASSFFSGSYEQYF. The CDR3 DNA is TGTGCCAGCAGTTTCTTCAGCGGCTCCTACGAGCAGTACTTC.

The rearrangement joins TRBV7-9 to TRBJ2-1; 12 bases are shared with TRBD2. Germline V CDR1 and CDR2: SEHNR, FQNEAQ (reference sequence). The CDR3 length is 17 residues. The V and J ends lost 5 bases and 6 bases, in that order; junction bases with no gene match: 11. The CDR3, as DNA: TGTGCCAGCAGCCCGCTAGCGGGAGGGCCCGAAGGCAATGAGCAGTTCTTC. Translation gives CASSPLAGGPEGNEQFF.

This clone has only a few counts. The chain uses TRBV7-8 and TRBJ1-1; D perhaps matches TRBD1 (5 bases). The germline V gene has CDR1 SGHVS and CDR2 FQNEAQ. The V end lost 2 bases, the J end lost 6 bases, and 16 bases lay between the germline ends. The CDR3 is made up of 15 amino acids. In DNA form, the CDR3 reads TGTGCCAGCAGCTTATTGATCCGGGGGGTTGCTGAAGCTTTCTTT. This codes for CASSLLIRGVAEAFF.

CDR3 sequence: CASSLRLAGYNEQFF. The CDR3 region has the DNA TGTGCCAGCAGTTTAAGGCTAGCGGGTTACAATGAGCAGTTCTTC. The chain uses TRBV27 and TRBJ2-1, with 8 bases matching TRBD2. This CDR3 has 15 amino acids. The trim removed 2 bases at V and 4 bases at J, leaving 4 bases unmatched. Per germline, CDR1 MNHEY and CDR2 SMNVEV (reference sequence).

V is TRBV18 and J is TRBJ2-1; TRBD2 matches 11 bases. This CDR3 is 17 amino acids long. Trimming took 5 bases from V and 6 from J; bases not matched to a gene: 12. CDR1 KGHSH and CDR2 LQKENI come from the germline V gene. In DNA, the CDR3 is TGTGCCAGCTCAATTCGCCCCTTACTAGCGGGGGCCAATGAGCAGTTCTTC. Amino acid sequence: CASSIRPLLAGANEQFF. Together with reference TRBV18 and TRBJ2-1, the CDR3 gives the full variable domain: NAGVMQNPRHLVRRRGQEARLRCSPMKGHSHVYWYRQLPEEGLKFMVYLQKENIIDESGMPKERFSAEFPKEGPSILRIQQVVRGDSAAYFCASSIRPLLAGANEQFFGPGTRLTVL.

This rearrangement joins TRBV28 to TRBJ2-7; TRBD2 aligns across 11 bases. V lost 5 bases to trimming and J lost 3 bases; unmatched junction nucleotides: 3. The CDR3 loop spans 14 amino acids. CDR1 MDHEN and CDR2 SYDVKM come from the germline V gene. CDR3: CASSILAGDYEQYF. The CDR3 region has the DNA TGTGCCAGCAGTATACTAGCGGGAGACTACGAGCAGTACTTC.

The genes are TRBV2 and TRBJ2-5; TRBD1 matches 8 bases. Germline CDR1 reads SNHLY; CDR2 reads FYNNEI. Germline trimming cut 6 bases from V and 4 bases from J; bases unmatched to any gene: 7. The CDR3 contains 14 residues. The CDR3 region has the DNA TGTGCCAGCAGGACCCAGACAGGGGCAGAGACCCAGTACTTC. Protein: CASRTQTGAETQYF.

The chain links TRBV19 to TRBJ1-5, with 9 bases lining up with TRBD1. The CDR3 is made up of 15 amino acids. V shed 7 bases and J 3 bases; nucleotides not matched to a gene: 7. CDR1 is LNHDA, CDR2 SQIVND, per germline (reference sequence). The CDR3 nucleotides read TGTGCCAGTACCTCCGGGACAGGGTTCAATCAGCCCCAGCATTTT. Amino acid sequence: CASTSGTGFNQPQHF.

V and J are TRBV7-8 and TRBJ2-1; TRBD1 is a possible D gene (5 bases). The CDR3 runs 15 residues. CDR1 and CDR2 (germline): SGHVS, FQNEAQ. Trimming removed 3 bases at V and 1 base at J, with 10 bases between. CDR3 sequence reads: CASSFPQGSYNEQFF. Here the CDR3 DNA reads TGTGCCAGCAGCTTTCCCCAGGGATCCTACAATGAGCAGTTCTTC.

The V and J genes are TRBV19 and TRBJ1-1; D is perhaps TRBD1 (6 bases). Germline loops: CDR1 LNHDA, CDR2 SQIVND (reference sequence). Trimming cost V 4 bases and J 1 base, with 7 bases left between them. This CDR3 region has 13 residues. CDR3 in amino acids: CASSTDRNTEAFF. The CDR3 DNA sequence: TGTGCCAGTAGTACGGACAGGAACACTGAAGCTTTCTTT.

The chain combines TRBV20-1 with TRBJ2-1; D is undetermined. Germline-derived CDR1 and CDR2 are DFQATT and SNEGSKA (reference sequence). Trimming stripped 6 bases from V and 7 bases from J, with 7 bases between. The CDR3 loop spans 10 amino acids. The CDR3 loop is CSAGNNEQFF. In DNA, the CDR3 is TGCAGTGCAGGGAATAATGAGCAGTTCTTC.

The chain uses TRBV27 and TRBJ2-1, with D unclear. This CDR3 contains 16 residues. V was clipped by 5 bases and J by 0 bases, with 14 bases between them. CDR1 is MNHEY, CDR2 SMNVEV, per germline (reference sequence). CDR3 sequence reads: CASSASPGSSYNEQFF. Here the CDR3 DNA reads TGTGCCAGCAGTGCCTCCCCGGGCAGCTCCTACAATGAGCAGTTCTTC.

The rearrangement links TRBV28 to TRBJ2-2; 9 bases agree with TRBD2. The length of the CDR3 is 15 residues. Looked up from germline, CDR1 is MDHEN and CDR2 is SYDVKM. V was pared by 6 bases and J by 5 bases, with 7 bases of the junction left unmatched. As DNA, the CDR3 is TGTGCCAGCAGGAAAGGACTAGCGAGGACCGGGGAGCTGTTTTTT. Residues: CASRKGLARTGELFF.

The rearrangement links TRBV5-6 to TRBJ2-3, with D hard to call. The CDR3 totals 13 residues. The germline V gene encodes CDR1 SGHDT and CDR2 YYEEEE. Trimming left V 1 base short and J 1 base short, with 4 bases between. The chain's CDR3 is CASSLRGTDTQYF. The CDR3 DNA follows: TGTGCCAGCAGCTTGCGGGGCACAGATACGCAGTATTTT.

A remark on this clone: This specimen includes other DNA sequences encoding the same CDR3. The chain employs TRBV18 and TRBJ2-5; D gene ambiguous. Germline lookup yields CDR1 KGHSH and CDR2 LQKENI. The CDR3 is made up of 13 amino acids. The ends were cut back, 6 bases at V and 1 base at J, with 9 bases in the middle. This chain's CDR3 is CASSPGPQETQYF. The CDR3 bases are TGTGCCAGCTCCCCCGGCCCCCAAGAGACCCAGTACTTC.

The rearrangement joins TRBV19 to TRBJ1-2; no firm D call. Germline loops: CDR1 LNHDA, CDR2 SQIVND (reference sequence). This CDR3 has 15 amino acids. Between the trimmed V and J ends, which lost 2 bases and 4 bases, there was a span of 14 bases. CDR3 sequence (DNA): TGTGCCAGTAGTATAATCGAGGGCCAACTCTATGGCTACACCTTC. This sequence encodes CASSIIEGQLYGYTF.

The CDR3 loop is CASSFLAEQFF. In DNA form, the CDR3 reads TGTGCCAGCAGCTTCCTAGCGGAGCAGTTCTTC. The V call is TRBV7-3, the J call TRBJ2-1; D is possibly TRBD2 (6 bases). Trimming removed 3 bases at V and 10 bases at J, with 7 bases between. The CDR3 runs to 11 residues. Germline loops: CDR1 SGHTA, CDR2 FQGTGA.

The gene calls are TRBV7-8 and TRBJ2-7; TRBD2 is a possible D gene (5 bases). This CDR3 is 15 amino acids long. The germline gives CDR1 SGHVS, CDR2 FQNEAQ. V lost 1 base and J 6 bases, leaving 16 bases between the germline ends. CDR3 sequence: CASSLVRLGGREQYF. The CDR3 DNA reads as TGTGCCAGCAGCTTAGTAAGGCTAGGAGGCCGCGAGCAGTACTTC.

The V gene is TRBV7-9, the J gene TRBJ1-1; 8 nucleotides align to TRBD1. The CDR3 is 18 residues long. V shed 5 bases and J 2 bases; nucleotides not matched to a gene: 16. Germline V CDR1 and CDR2: SEHNR, FQNEAQ (reference sequence). CDR3 in amino acids: CASSPWGLDRAVNTEAFF. The CDR3 DNA reads TGTGCCAGCAGCCCCTGGGGCCTGGACAGGGCCGTTAACACTGAAGCTTTCTTT.

The gene calls are TRBV6-6 and TRBJ1-5; 8 nucleotides line up with TRBD1. The V gene's germline CDR1 is MNHNY and CDR2 SVGAGI (reference sequence). V was pared by 2 bases and J by 6 bases, with 3 bases of the junction left unmatched. The CDR3 totals 14 residues. Here the CDR3 DNA reads TGTGCCAGCAGTTACAGCAGGGGGCTTCAGCCCCAGCATTTT. It codes for CASSYSRGLQPQHF.

This clone was seen only once. The junction departs from germline at one end; a sequencing error may be responsible. The chain combines TRBV7-7 with TRBJ2-7; TRBD2 is a possible D gene (6 bases). The CDR3 loop spans 15 amino acids. Germline assignment: CDR1 SSHAT and CDR2 FNYEAQ (reference sequence). The CDR3 loop reads CASSLAESRTYEQYF. CDR3 in DNA: TGTGCTAGCAGCTTAGCGGAGTCCAGAACCTACGAGCAGTACTTC.

The count of this clone is one. The V and J genes are TRBV5-1 and TRBJ1-1, with unresolved D. Germline V gene data show CDR1 as SGHRS and CDR2 as YFSETQ. The V end was cut by 0 bases, the J end by 1 base, with 10 bases between. CDR3 length equals 15 residues. CDR3 loop: CASSLEGSWNTEAFF. The CDR3 DNA is TGCGCCAGCAGCTTGGAGGGCAGTTGGAACACTGAAGCTTTCTTT.